This T cell receptor (beta chain) was documented in a study of blood T cell repertoires in COVID-19. In the study overall: PBMCs, B-cell-depleted T cells, or T cells provided the cDNA or gDNA that made up the material.

The assay was immunoSEQ multiplex PCR, and TCRdb's table has in-frame clones only and misses some. The profile shows some 87,000 clones, more than 60% of them singletons. From germline, CDR1 is SGHRS and CDR2 YFSETQ. This CDR3 is 13 amino acids long. V dropped 6 bases and J dropped 4 bases, with 13 bases sitting between them. The receptor comes from a human donor in a cohort sampled during active COVID-19. Sequenced: peripheral blood. This chain links TRBV5-1 with TRBJ2-5, with D uncertain. The CDR3 coding sequence is TGCGCCAGCACGAAGCGAATTGGAGAGACCCAGTACTTC. Translation: CASTKRIGETQYF.